A single sample gave rise to the 32 T cell receptor beta chains below, sequenced in a study of blood T cell repertoires in COVID-19. Assay used: immunoSEQ multiplex PCR; TCRdb lists only in-frame clones, some missing. The sample gives 50,000 to 65,000 clones, over 80% of which show up once; about 22% is in the top ten. Sequenced material: peripheral blood. These receptors originate from an older woman with acute or convalescent COVID-19.

This rearrangement joins TRBV19 to TRBJ1-1; the match to TRBD1 covers 10 bases. After removal of 10 bases from V and 3 bases from J, the junction contained 5 bases not matched to a gene. CDR3 length: 13 amino acids. Germline loops: CDR1 LNHDA, CDR2 SQIVND (reference sequence). CDR3 amino acids: CATGQGMYTEAFF. The CDR3 DNA is TGTGCCACGGGACAGGGGATGTACACTGAAGCTTTCTTT. Full variable domain (rest looked up from reference TRBV19 and TRBJ1-1): DGGITQSPKYLFRKEGQNVTLSCEQNLNHDAMYWYRQDPGQGLRLIYYSQIVNDFQKGDIAEGYSVSREKKESFPLTVTSAQKNPTAFYLCATGQGMYTEAFFGQGTRLTVV.

This sequence joins TRBV27 and TRBJ2-1, with 8 bases lining up with TRBD2. The CDR3 is made up of 16 amino acids. Germline CDR1 reads MNHEY; CDR2 reads SMNVEV (reference sequence). Germline trimming cut 3 bases from V and 5 bases from J; bases unmatched to any gene: 9. CDR3 bases: TGTGCCAGCAGTTTCTACGGACTAGCCGGTCACAATGAGCAGTTCTTC. It specifies CASSFYGLAGHNEQFF.

CDR3 sequence (DNA): TGTGCCAGCAGCCAAGGGTCGGGGGATGAGCAGTTCTTC. Its protein is CASSQGSGDEQFF. The chain employs TRBV3-1 (or the pseudogene TRBV3-2) and TRBJ2-1; TRBD2 is a possible D gene (6 bases). Per germline, CDR1 LGHDT and CDR2 YNNKEL (reference sequence). V lost 1 base and J 8 bases, leaving 9 bases between the germline ends. This CDR3 region has 13 residues.

The CDR3 reads CASSQDEGDGGELFF. CDR3 bases: TGCGCCAGCAGCCAAGACGAGGGCGACGGCGGGGAGCTGTTTTTT. The chain joins TRBV4-1 to TRBJ2-2, with a weak D call TRBD2 (5 bases). CDR1 MGHRA and CDR2 YSYEKL come from the germline V gene. The CDR3 has 15 residues. V dropped 0 bases and J dropped 7 bases, with 12 bases sitting between them.

The chain links TRBV6-1 to TRBJ1-6, with 7 bases identical to TRBD1. Losses at the gene ends were 2 bases for V and 9 bases for J; bases not matched to a gene: 4. Germline V CDR1 and CDR2: MNHNS, SASEGT. CDR3 length equals 14 residues. CDR3 nucleotides: TGTGCCAGCAGTGAATGGACAGGAGGTTCACCCCTCCACTTT. Translation gives CASSEWTGGSPLHF.

The chain uses TRBV25-1 and TRBJ2-7, with D unresolved. The CDR3 runs 12 residues. Germline V gives CDR1 MGHDK, CDR2 SYGVNS. V was pared by 6 bases and J by 4 bases, with 10 bases between. CDR3 in amino acids: CASSVQSYEQYF. The CDR3 DNA follows: TGTGCCAGCAGCGTACAAAGTTACGAGCAGTACTTC.

The chain recombines TRBV30 with TRBJ1-4, with 10 bases that match TRBD1. Germline assignment: CDR1 GTSNPN and CDR2 SVGIG (reference sequence). The CDR3 spans 15 residues. V dropped 0 bases and J dropped 8; count of bases not matched to a gene: 6. CDR3 amino acids: CAWSVQGQGNEKLFF. DNA of the CDR3: TGTGCCTGGAGTGTACAGGGACAGGGGAACGAAAAACTGTTTTTT.

CDR3 nucleotide sequence: TGTGCCACCAGCAGACCGGTGGGCAGGGCGAAAATTCAGCCCCAGCATTTT. Residues: CATSRPVGRAKIQPQHF. The V gene is TRBV15, the J gene TRBJ1-5, with D possibly being TRBD1 (5 bases). CDR3 length: 17 residues. The germline gives CDR1 LNHNV, CDR2 YYDKDF (reference sequence). Between the trimmed V and J ends, which lost 2 bases and 6 bases, there was a span of 20 bases.

The chain recombines TRBV6-5 with TRBJ2-3; D remains ambiguous. CDR1 and CDR2 (germline): MNHEY, SVGAGI. V was pared by 8 bases and J by 3 bases, with 6 bases between. The CDR3 sequence is 11 residues long. The CDR3 reads CASGLTDTQYF. In DNA form, the CDR3 reads TGTGCCAGCGGCTTGACAGATACGCAGTATTTT.

The rearrangement links TRBV3-1 (or the pseudogene TRBV3-2) to TRBJ2-3; 8 nucleotides agree with TRBD1. With V trimmed by 3 bases and J by 4 bases, 3 bases remained unmatched. There are 14 residues in the CDR3. CDR1 LGHDT and CDR2 YNNKEL come from the germline V gene (reference sequence). The CDR3 sequence is CASSHRGPSDTQYF. CDR3 in DNA: TGTGCCAGCAGCCACAGGGGGCCGTCAGATACGCAGTATTTT.

This clone was counted a single time. The chain recombines TRBV19 with TRBJ2-2; 7 positions agree with TRBD1. This CDR3 spans 13 amino acids. V dropped 4 bases and J dropped 6; count of bases not matched to a gene: 2. Germline V lookup: CDR1 LNHDA, CDR2 SQIVND (reference sequence). Here the CDR3 DNA reads TGTGCCAGTAGTACTCAGGGGGCCGGGGAGCTGTTTTTT. It specifies CASSTQGAGELFF.

The chain couples TRBV11-3 to TRBJ2-7, with no clear D. The CDR3 is 14 residues long. V gave up 5 bases and J gave up 5 bases, with 16 bases separating them. Per the germline V gene, CDR1 is SGHNT and CDR2 is YENEEA. CDR3 nucleotides: TGTGCCAGCAGCCCCTTCCCCGATAGCCACGAGCAGTACTTC. Its protein product is CASSPFPDSHEQYF.

This clone was picked up one time. The chain is built from TRBV18 and TRBJ1-1; D gene unclear. Germline V gene data show CDR1 as KGHSH and CDR2 as LQKENI. The CDR3 runs 14 residues. Trimming removed 4 bases at V and 11 bases at J, with 20 bases between. CDR3 coding DNA: TGTGCCAGCTCACGGGCGGGGATCCCGACTGGGGCTTTCTTT. Amino acid sequence: CASSRAGIPTGAFF.

V is TRBV30 and J is TRBJ1-3; 8 bases fit TRBD1. V lost 1 base, J lost 9 bases, and 8 bases stayed unmatched. The CDR3 runs to 14 residues. Germline lookup yields CDR1 GTSNPN and CDR2 SVGIG (reference sequence). CDR3 nucleotides: TGTGCCTGGAGTGCCGGACAGGGCATCAGCACCATATATTTT. This gives the protein CAWSAGQGISTIYF.

The V call is TRBV6-5, the J call TRBJ2-7; 7 bases are shared with TRBD1. Germline V gene data show CDR1 as MNHEY and CDR2 as SVGAGI. The CDR3 totals 14 residues. Trimming removed 6 bases from V and 1 base from J; junction bases left unmatched: 6. The CDR3 nucleotides read TGTGCCAGCAGGAGGCAGGGACAGTCCTACGAGCAGTACTTC. Its protein is CASRRQGQSYEQYF.

This clone appeared once. This chain connects TRBV5-1 to TRBJ1-2, with D possibly matching TRBD1 (6 bases). V shed 3 bases and J shed 6 bases, with 9 bases lying between them. Germline loops: CDR1 SGHRS, CDR2 YFSETQ. This CDR3 comprises 12 residues. The CDR3 loop is CASSSRQDGYTF. The CDR3 nucleotides are TGCGCCAGCAGCTCCCGACAGGATGGCTACACCTTC.

In this sample, this clone turned up a few times. The chain combines TRBV2 with TRBJ1-2, with no clear D. Germline CDR1 SNHLY, CDR2 FYNNEI. The germline V and J ends were trimmed by 5 bases and 4 bases, with 8 bases remaining between them. CDR3 length equals 12 residues. The CDR3 reads CASSLRFYGYTF. CDR3 bases: TGTGCCAGCAGTTTACGGTTCTATGGCTACACCTTC.

J is TRBJ1-2 and V is TRBV5-4, with TRBD1 matching over 9 bases. Germline V lookup: CDR1 SGHNT, CDR2 YYREEE (reference sequence). The CDR3 runs 13 residues. V dropped 3 bases and J dropped 8; count of bases not matched to a gene: 5. The CDR3: CASSSDRGEGYTF. CDR3 in DNA: TGTGCCAGCAGCTCGGACAGGGGAGAAGGCTACACCTTC.

The CDR3 sequence is CASSSKLAGGPETQYF. CDR3 bases: TGTGCCAGCAGCTCCAAACTAGCGGGGGGGCCGGAGACCCAGTACTTC. The V and J genes are TRBV7-6 and TRBJ2-5; 13 bases line up with TRBD2. CDR1 is SGHVS and CDR2 is FNYEAQ in the germline V gene. CDR3 size: 16 residues. J was trimmed by 5 bases and V by 4 bases; bases with no gene match: 7.

This clone was seen only a few times. The gene calls are TRBV7-2 and TRBJ1-3; 10 positions agree with TRBD1. The germline V gene has CDR1 SGHTA and CDR2 FQGNSA. The CDR3 spans 17 residues. With V trimmed by 6 bases and J by 0 bases, 8 bases remained unmatched. Written as DNA, the CDR3 is TGTGCCAGCAGTACCCGGGACAGGGGTCTCTCTGGAAACACCATATATTTT. Amino acids: CASSTRDRGLSGNTIYF.

Only a few counts were recorded for this clone. This chain connects TRBV3-1 (or the pseudogene TRBV3-2) to TRBJ1-3; weak D call: TRBD1 (5 bases). Germline CDR1 reads LGHDT; CDR2 reads YNNKEL (reference sequence). V lost 5 bases and J 10 bases, leaving 12 bases between the germline ends. The CDR3 consists of 12 residues. The CDR3 DNA is TGTGCCAGCAGCATCCCGGGGGGAACCATATATTTT. Its translation is CASSIPGGTIYF.

This clone appeared a few times. V and J are TRBV27 and TRBJ1-1; no clear D. From germline, CDR1 is MNHEY and CDR2 SMNVEV (reference sequence). Trimming pared 6 bases from V and 11 bases from J, leaving 13 bases between. The CDR3 contains 11 residues. The CDR3 reads CASSYAGLAFF. The CDR3 region has the DNA TGTGCCAGCAGCTACGCGGGTTTGGCTTTCTTT.

This clone was observed once. The gene calls are TRBV29-1 and TRBJ1-1, with D uncertain. This CDR3 has 10 amino acids. V lost 7 bases and J lost 6, with 9 bases in between. Per the germline V gene, CDR1 is SQVTM and CDR2 is ANQGSEA. The CDR3 loop is CSAGEAEAFF. In DNA, the CDR3 is TGCAGCGCTGGGGAGGCTGAAGCTTTCTTT. Variable domain in full (rest from reference TRBV29-1 and TRBJ1-1): SAVISQKPSRDICQRGTSLTIQCQVDSQVTMMFWYRQQPGQSLTLIATANQGSEATYESGFVIDKFPISRPNLTFSTLTVSNMSPEDSSIYLCSAGEAEAFFGQGTRLTVV.

The rearrangement links TRBV19 to TRBJ1-5, with no clear D. Germline V gene lookup returns CDR1 LNHDA and CDR2 SQIVND (reference sequence). The CDR3 length is 14 residues. V was shortened by 5 bases and J by 8 bases, with 16 bases between the two germline ends. CDR3 nucleotides: TGTGCCAGTAGTCCCGTTGAGTTGGGAGAGCCCCAGCATTTT. This encodes CASSPVELGEPQHF.

The rearrangement links TRBV2 to TRBJ1-1, with D perhaps matching TRBD1 (6 bases). The CDR3 spans 14 residues. V shed 11 bases and J shed 1 base, with 17 bases lying between them. Germline V gene data show CDR1 as SNHLY and CDR2 as FYNNEI. CDR3 sequence: CAHRRGRGNTEAFF. The DNA of the CDR3 is TGTGCCCACAGAAGGGGGAGGGGGAACACTGAAGCTTTCTTT.

The V and J genes are TRBV7-2 and TRBJ2-7; 7 bases agree with TRBD1. From germline, CDR1 is SGHTA and CDR2 FQGNSA. The CDR3 has 15 residues. V was clipped by 4 bases and J by 2 bases; unmatched bases: 8. The CDR3 reads CASSSGTDTTYEQYF. The CDR3 nucleotides read TGTGCCAGCAGCTCGGGGACAGATACAACCTACGAGCAGTACTTC.

This rearrangement joins TRBV11-2 to TRBJ1-6; D possibly corresponds to TRBD1 (5 bases). This CDR3 comprises 15 residues. The germline V and J ends were trimmed by 4 bases and 2 bases, with 9 bases remaining between them. Germline-derived CDR1 and CDR2 are SGHAT and FQNNGV. The DNA of the CDR3 is TGTGCCAGCAGCTCCCGACAGACCTATAATTCACCCCTCCACTTT. Protein sequence: CASSSRQTYNSPLHF.

This chain links TRBV19 with TRBJ2-3; TRBD2 matches 9 bases. Unmatched junction bases numbered 2, after V lost 4 bases and J lost 9 bases. The length of the CDR3 is 12 residues. The V gene's germline CDR1 is LNHDA and CDR2 SQIVND (reference sequence). CDR3 nucleotide sequence: TGTGCCAGTAGTACTAGCGGGGACACGCAGTATTTT. This encodes CASSTSGDTQYF.

This chain uses TRBV11-2 with TRBJ1-6, with D uncertain. Germline lookup yields CDR1 SGHAT and CDR2 FQNNGV. The length of the CDR3 is 14 residues. V was cut by 0 bases and J by 7 bases, with 7 bases left in between. The CDR3 nucleotides read TGTGCCAGCAGCTTAGAACTTCTCAATTCACCCCTCCACTTT. This gives the protein CASSLELLNSPLHF.

This chain links TRBV5-1 with TRBJ1-2; 10 nucleotides line up with TRBD1. CDR1 is SGHRS and CDR2 is YFSETQ in the germline V gene. The CDR3 covers 13 residues. Germline trimming cut 7 bases from V and 7 bases from J; bases unmatched to any gene: 7. The CDR3 DNA sequence: TGCGCCAGCGGGGGGACAGGGGCATCTGGCTACACCTTC. It translates to CASGGTGASGYTF.

The chain employs TRBV19 and TRBJ1-5, with 7 bases matching TRBD1. This CDR3 comprises 15 residues. Germline V gene data show CDR1 as LNHDA and CDR2 as SQIVND (reference sequence). V gave up 6 bases and J gave up 0 bases; unmatched junction bases: 5. The CDR3 nucleotides are TGTGCCAGTAGAGGACAGGCCTATAGCAATCAGCCCCAGCATTTT. It yields the protein CASRGQAYSNQPQHF.

J is TRBJ1-1 and V is TRBV9; no definite D call. V gave up 0 bases and J gave up 10 bases, with 10 bases separating them. Germline CDR1 SGDLS, CDR2 YYNGEE. There are 12 residues in the CDR3. CDR3: CASSVDGGRAFF. The CDR3 DNA reads TGTGCCAGCAGCGTAGACGGAGGGCGAGCTTTCTTT.